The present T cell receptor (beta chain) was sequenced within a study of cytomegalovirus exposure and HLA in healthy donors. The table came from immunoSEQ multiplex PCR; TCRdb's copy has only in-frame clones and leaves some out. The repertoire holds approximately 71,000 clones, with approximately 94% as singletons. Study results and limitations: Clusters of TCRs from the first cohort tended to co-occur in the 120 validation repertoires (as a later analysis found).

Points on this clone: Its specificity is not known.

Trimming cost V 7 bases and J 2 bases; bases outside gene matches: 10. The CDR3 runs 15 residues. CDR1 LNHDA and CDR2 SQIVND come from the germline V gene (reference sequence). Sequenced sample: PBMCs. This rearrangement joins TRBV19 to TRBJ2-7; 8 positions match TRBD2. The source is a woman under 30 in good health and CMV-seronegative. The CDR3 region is CASTPPRAGAYEQYF. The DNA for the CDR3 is TGTGCCAGTACCCCGCCGCGAGCGGGAGCCTACGAGCAGTACTTC.